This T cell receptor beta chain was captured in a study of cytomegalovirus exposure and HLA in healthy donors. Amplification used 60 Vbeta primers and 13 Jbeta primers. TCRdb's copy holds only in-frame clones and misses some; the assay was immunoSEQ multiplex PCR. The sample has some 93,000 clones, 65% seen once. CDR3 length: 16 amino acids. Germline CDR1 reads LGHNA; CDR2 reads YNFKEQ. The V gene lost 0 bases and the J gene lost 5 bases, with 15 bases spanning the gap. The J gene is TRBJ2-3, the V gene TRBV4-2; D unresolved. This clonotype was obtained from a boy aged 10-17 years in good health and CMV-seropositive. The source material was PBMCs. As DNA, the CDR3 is TGTGCCAGCAGCCAAGAGGGCTTGAACCTGGGAGATACGCAGTATTTT. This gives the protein CASSQEGLNLGDTQYF.